The sequence of this T cell receptor beta chain was determined in a study of molecular identifiers for immune sequencing clone quantification (dated by TCRdb to the late 2010s). The study in broad terms: For a replicate experiment, RNA from roughly 20,000 or 100,000 naive CD8 T cells was divided into five aliquots, and four of the five aliquots were sequenced. This methods study benchmarked molecular-identifier clustering-based TCR repertoire sequencing (MIDCIRS) and TCR RNA copy counting, using CD8 T cells to do so. The full study reports these points: When barcode sub-clustering was left out, chimeric consensus sequences inflated TCR diversity, with chimeras reaching as high as 47%. About 3.1 recovered TCR RNA copies per cell were obtained by modeling, versus roughly 10 by digital PCR, implying a capture efficiency of approximately 30%. The sizes of highly expanded clones could end up underestimated when identical TCR molecules share a barcode. Even against a background of about a million naive CD8 T cells, spiked-in Jurkat TCR RNA amounting to a single cell's worth was reported to be detectable. The naive libraries included spiked-in Jurkat TCR RNA (about 9 copies' worth), and this Jurkat TCR RNA is not part of the donor repertoire. Clones above 20 RNA copies held over 99% of molecules in CMV-specific effector cells but under 1% in naive cells.

Libraries of naive CD8 T cells were built from approximately 22,000 to 940,000 sorted cells, with 10%, 30% or 50% of the purified RNA used. Naive CD8 T cells, defined as CD8+CD4-CCR7+CD45RA+, were FACS-sorted into RLT Plus buffer on a BD FACSAria II. To test detection sensitivity, Jurkat RNA equivalent to ten TCR copies was spiked into samples of about 20,000-1,100,000 naive CD8 T cells. CD8 T cells were enriched using RosetteSep CD8+ T Cell Enrichment Cocktail and Ficoll-Paque, and the enriched cells then underwent ACK red cell lysis. From the germline V gene, CDR1 is SQVTM and CDR2 is ANQGSEA. V is clipped by 0 bases and J by 0 bases, and the sequence between their germline boundaries is 10 bases long. The CDR3 numbers 15 residues from cysteine through phenylalanine. Kept here is only the CDR3 DNA, which spans 45 bases and is read in frame from base 1. This clonotype was observed many times. The antigen it binds to is not known. No much larger clone is present one base from it, and per-base qualities are unavailable.

Receptor libraries were prepared by PCR. The listed sequencing device is NextSeq 500. Bulk TCR libraries were made following a previously described method, with the TCR primers given in Table S5. Purification of total RNA was performed with the Qiagen AllPrep DNA/RNA kit. Before analysis, reads from multiple sequencing runs of one library were combined. The paper's data handling went like this. Reads were retained only if the reads had an exact TCR constant sequence, and the retained reads were trimmed to 150 nt and grouped according to their 12-nt molecular barcodes. Reads inside each barcode group were sub-clustered using a 15% Levenshtein threshold, and a quality-weighted consensus sequence was constructed for each RNA molecule. Non-functional sequences were removed, as were lower-count sequences one edit away from another. Based on fitting two negative binomial distributions, any barcode sub-cluster with under 20% of the maximum read count was discarded. TCRdb applied fastp at Q25 and MiXCR to the public reads, then kept only in-frame beta chains. Each record represents a unique CDR3 protein, reported with the most common genes and DNA among its rows. TCRdb, not the original authors, processed these V and J calls. The table for this sample lists around 470,000 distinct CDR3 sequences; under 30% of them were counted only once. The ten most abundant clones make up over 0.6% of the sample.

This chain is built from TRBV29-1 and TRBJ2-3; the D gene is not confidently resolved. Input material: naive CD8+ T cells from blood, with Jurkat cell RNA spiked in. The label giving this sample's cell subset or site can be read as: FACS-sorted CD8+CD4-CCR7+CD45RA+ naive T cells. The sequence came from a human donor in good health. Some libraries in this study had Jurkat cell RNA spiked in. The base sequence is TGCAGCGTTGAAGATGTAGGGCCTAGCACAGATACGCAGTATTTT. Translated, it reads CSVEDVGPSTDTQYF.